One sample yielded the 14 T cell receptor beta chains listed below, sequenced in a study of T cell responses to AZD1222 COVID-19 vaccine. Sequencing used immunoSEQ multiplex PCR; TCRdb keeps in-frame clones, though not all of them. The sample consists of about 150,000 clones, over 75% of them appearing once. This material consisted of peripheral blood, taken on day 0 of AZD1222 vaccination. The receptors derive from an adult in good health.

This sequence joins TRBV9 and TRBJ2-3; 9 bases are a match to TRBD2. The CDR3 sequence is 16 residues long. The J segment lost 4 bases and the V segment lost 0 bases, leaving 6 bases of the junction unmatched. The germline CDR1 and CDR2 sequences are SGDLS and YYNGEE. The CDR3 loop is CASSVGATSGSDTQYF. CDR3 nucleotide sequence: TGTGCCAGCAGCGTAGGAGCGACTAGCGGTTCAGATACGCAGTATTTT.

The gene calls are TRBV11-3 and TRBJ1-1; D may be TRBD1 (5 bases). V was shortened by 0 bases and J by 0 bases, with 17 bases between the two germline ends. Germline V gene sequence: CDR1 SGHNT, CDR2 YENEEA. The CDR3 runs to 18 residues. CDR3 amino acids: CASSLELWPGTMNTEAFF. The CDR3 bases are TGTGCCAGCAGCTTAGAATTATGGCCCGGGACCATGAACACTGAAGCTTTCTTT.

The gene calls are TRBV30 and TRBJ1-5, with D perhaps matching TRBD1 (5 bases). The CDR3 loop spans 17 amino acids. V was trimmed by 1 base and J by 0 bases, leaving 16 bases between them. Per the germline V gene, CDR1 is GTSNPN and CDR2 is SVGIG (reference sequence). CDR3 protein: CAWSEGASPYSNQPQHF. DNA of the CDR3: TGTGCCTGGAGTGAAGGGGCCAGTCCTTATAGCAATCAGCCCCAGCATTTT. Together with reference TRBV30 and TRBJ1-5, the CDR3 gives the full variable domain: SQTIHQWPATLVQPVGSPLSLECTVEGTSNPNLYWYRQAAGRGLQLLFYSVGIGQISSEVPQNLSASRPQDRQFILSSKKLLLSDSGFYLCAWSEGASPYSNQPQHFGDGTRLSIL.

This chain uses TRBV6-2 or TRBV6-3 with TRBJ2-3, with 8 positions matching TRBD2. CDR1 MNHEY and CDR2 SVGEGT come from the germline V gene. The CDR3 sequence is 16 residues long. With 2 bases clipped from V and 3 bases from J, the junction kept 7 bases outside the gene matches. This CDR3 is CASSYGLASGTDTQYF. CDR3 nucleotides: TGTGCCAGCAGTTACGGACTAGCCTCGGGAACAGATACGCAGTATTTT.

On this clone itself: One junction end does not reproduce the germline sequence, and a read error may be involved. The chain carries TRBV19 and TRBJ2-1, with 11 nucleotides matching TRBD2. This CDR3 spans 11 amino acids. Germline V gene data show CDR1 as LNHDA and CDR2 as SQIVND (reference sequence). The CDR3 loop reads CASTLGLAVVF. The CDR3 nucleotides are TGTGCCAGTACCTTGGGACTAGCGGTTGTCTTC. Together with reference TRBV19 and TRBJ2-1, the CDR3 gives the full variable domain: DGGITQSPKYLFRKEGQNVTLSCEQNLNHDAMYWYRQDPGQGLRLIYYSQIVNDFQKGDIAEGYSVSREKKESFPLTVTSAQKNPTAFYLCASTLGLAVVFGPGTRLTVL.

This clone was seen more than once but under ten times. The chain couples TRBV9 to TRBJ1-6; D gene uncertain. This CDR3 spans 13 amino acids. V was trimmed by 0 bases and J by 9 bases, leaving 7 bases between them. Germline V gene sequence: CDR1 SGDLS, CDR2 YYNGEE. In DNA, the CDR3 is TGTGCCAGCAGCGTAGGGGTTGGTTCACCCCTCCACTTT. It translates to CASSVGVGSPLHF.

This chain links TRBV7-2 with TRBJ2-1; maybe TRBD2 (5 bases). Germline V gene lookup returns CDR1 SGHTA and CDR2 FQGNSA. Trimming took 0 bases from V and 0 from J, leaving 15 bases between them. This CDR3 has 18 amino acids. This CDR3 reads CASSLALSAVSSYNEQFF. The CDR3 bases are TGTGCCAGCAGCTTAGCGCTATCAGCGGTGAGCTCCTACAATGAGCAGTTCTTC.

The chain joins TRBV9 to TRBJ2-2; unclear D gene. Trimming took 4 bases from V and 5 from J, leaving 3 bases between them. Germline V gene sequence: CDR1 SGDLS, CDR2 YYNGEE. The CDR3 has 11 amino acids. The DNA of the CDR3 is TGTGCCAGCAGCTCGACCGGGGAGCTGTTTTTT. It is translated as CASSSTGELFF.

The chain is built from TRBV30 and TRBJ2-5, with TRBD2 matching over 7 bases. The germline gives CDR1 GTSNPN, CDR2 SVGIG (reference sequence). V shed 4 bases and J 2 bases; nucleotides not matched to a gene: 4. The CDR3 extends over 13 amino acids. CDR3 coding DNA: TGTGCCTGGACCCTGGGGGGGCAAGAGACCCAGTACTTC. It codes for CAWTLGGQETQYF.

About this clone itself: One end of the junction does not line up with germline, which may come from a read error. V usage is TRBV18 and J usage is TRBJ2-1; 9 bases match TRBD1. The germline V gene encodes CDR1 KGHSH and CDR2 LQKENI. This CDR3 has 14 amino acids. This CDR3 is CASSRQGGHNEQFF. CDR3 coding DNA: TGTGCCAGTTCACGACAGGGGGGCCACAATGAGCAGTTCTTC.

The chain is built from TRBV11-1 and TRBJ1-4; D gene uncertain. CDR1 and CDR2 (germline): SGHAT, FQDESV (reference sequence). The CDR3 totals 14 residues. Trimming cost V 10 bases and J 0 bases, with 12 bases left between them. Written as DNA, the CDR3 is TGTGCCACCCGAAGGTCCCCAACTAATGAAAAACTGTTTTTT. It specifies CATRRSPTNEKLFF.

The J gene is TRBJ1-2, the V gene TRBV27, with D maybe TRBD1 (5 bases). The CDR3 is 15 amino acids. V was pared by 7 bases and J by 3 bases, with 18 bases between. Germline V gives CDR1 MNHEY, CDR2 SMNVEV (reference sequence). This chain's CDR3 is CASTNRGDGYYGYTF. CDR3 in DNA: TGTGCCAGCACAAACAGAGGGGACGGATACTATGGCTACACCTTC.

V gene TRBV5-1 combines with J gene TRBJ2-7, with a tentative D call TRBD1 (5 bases). This CDR3 region has 15 residues. Germline CDR1 SGHRS, CDR2 YFSETQ. V lost 1 base and J 0 bases, leaving 11 bases between the germline ends. The CDR3 sequence: CASSLLQGSSYEQYF. The CDR3 coding sequence is TGCGCCAGCAGCTTGTTGCAGGGAAGCTCCTACGAGCAGTACTTC. The whole variable domain, filled in from reference TRBV5-1 and TRBJ2-7, reads KAGVTQTPRYLIKTRGQQVTLSCSPISGHRSVSWYQQTPGQGLQFLFEYFSETQRNKGNFPGRFSGRQFSNSRSEMNVSTLELGDSALYLCASSLLQGSSYEQYFGPGTRLTVT.

A single count supports this clone. J is TRBJ2-1 and V is TRBV28; D is perhaps TRBD1 or TRBD2 (5 bases each). Germline CDR1 and CDR2: MDHEN and SYDVKM. The CDR3 has 11 residues. V was clipped by 6 bases and J by 15 bases, with 15 bases between them. The CDR3 protein is CASSRGGSGFF. The CDR3 DNA is TGTGCCAGCAGCCGGGGCGGGTCTGGGTTCTTC.